What follows is one TCR beta chain and its context. This CDR3 is 16 amino acids long. Trimming cost V 4 bases and J 2 bases; bases outside gene matches: 5. Germline loops: CDR1 SGHTS, CDR2 YDEGEE. Method: immunoSEQ multiplex PCR; TCRdb's copy keeps in-frame clones and lacks some. The data hold approximately 180,000 clones, with approximately 90% observed a single time. This sample was included in a study of T cell responses to AZD1222 COVID-19 vaccine. This sequence was found in an adult in good health. The J gene is TRBJ1-4, the V gene TRBV5-8; 10 nucleotides align to TRBD1. The sample here was peripheral blood, taken on day 0 of AZD1222 vaccination. In nucleotides, the CDR3 is TGTGCCAGCAGCCCGGGACAGGGGTTTACTAATGAAAAACTGTTTTTT. Protein product: CASSPGQGFTNEKLFF.